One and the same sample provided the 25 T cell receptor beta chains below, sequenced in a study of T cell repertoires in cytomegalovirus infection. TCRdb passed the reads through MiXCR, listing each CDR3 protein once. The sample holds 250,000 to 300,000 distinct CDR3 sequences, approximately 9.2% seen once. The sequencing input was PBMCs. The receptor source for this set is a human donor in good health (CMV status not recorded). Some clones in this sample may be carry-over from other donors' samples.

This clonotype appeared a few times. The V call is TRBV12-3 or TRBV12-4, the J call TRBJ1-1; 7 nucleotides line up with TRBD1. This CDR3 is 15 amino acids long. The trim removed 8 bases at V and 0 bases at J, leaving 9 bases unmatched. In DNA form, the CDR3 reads TGTGCCAGCCGACACTCGGGACAGCTGAACACTGAAGCTTTCTTT. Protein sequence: CASRHSGQLNTEAFF.

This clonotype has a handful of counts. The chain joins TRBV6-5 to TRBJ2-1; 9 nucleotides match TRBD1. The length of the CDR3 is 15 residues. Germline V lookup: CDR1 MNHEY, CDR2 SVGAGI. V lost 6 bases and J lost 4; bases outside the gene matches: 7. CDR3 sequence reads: CASRADRGLYNEQFF. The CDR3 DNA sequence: TGTGCCAGCAGAGCCGACAGGGGGTTGTACAATGAGCAGTTCTTC.

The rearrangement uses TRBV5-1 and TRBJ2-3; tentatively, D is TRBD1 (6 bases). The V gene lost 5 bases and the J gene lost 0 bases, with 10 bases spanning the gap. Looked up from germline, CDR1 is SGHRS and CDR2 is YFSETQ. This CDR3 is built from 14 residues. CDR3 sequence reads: CASRRQASTDTQYF. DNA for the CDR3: TGCGCCAGCAGGCGACAGGCGAGCACAGATACGCAGTATTTT.

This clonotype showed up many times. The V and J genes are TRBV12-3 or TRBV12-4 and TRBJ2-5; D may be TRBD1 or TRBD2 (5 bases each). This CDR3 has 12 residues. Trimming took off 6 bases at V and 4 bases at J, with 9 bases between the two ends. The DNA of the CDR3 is TGTGCCAGCAGCTGGGACCGAGAGACCCAGTACTTC. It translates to CASSWDRETQYF.

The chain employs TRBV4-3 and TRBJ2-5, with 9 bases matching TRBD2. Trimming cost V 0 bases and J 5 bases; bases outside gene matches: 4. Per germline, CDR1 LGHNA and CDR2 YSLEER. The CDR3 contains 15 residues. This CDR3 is CASSQDLLAGETQYF. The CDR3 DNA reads TGCGCCAGCAGCCAAGATCTCCTAGCGGGGGAGACCCAGTACTTC.

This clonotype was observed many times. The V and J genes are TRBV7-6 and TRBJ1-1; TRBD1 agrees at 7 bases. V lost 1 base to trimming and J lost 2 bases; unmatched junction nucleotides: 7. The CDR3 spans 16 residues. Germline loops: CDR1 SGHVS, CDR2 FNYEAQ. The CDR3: CASSLGAGGGNTEAFF. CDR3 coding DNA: TGTGCCAGCAGCTTAGGTGCAGGGGGAGGAAACACTGAAGCTTTCTTT.

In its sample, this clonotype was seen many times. The chain's CDR3 is CASSVDGGARQNEQFF. CDR3 nucleotides: TGTGCCAGCAGCGTAGATGGGGGCGCGCGTCAGAATGAGCAGTTCTTC. V usage is TRBV9 and J usage is TRBJ2-1, with TRBD1 as a possible D gene (6 bases). CDR3 size: 16 residues. The germline gives CDR1 SGDLS, CDR2 YYNGEE. Trimming took 0 bases from V and 7 from J, leaving 17 bases between them.

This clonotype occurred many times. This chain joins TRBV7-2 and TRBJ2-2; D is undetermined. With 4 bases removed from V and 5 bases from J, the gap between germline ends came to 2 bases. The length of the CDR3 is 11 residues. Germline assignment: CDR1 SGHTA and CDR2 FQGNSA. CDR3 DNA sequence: TGTGCCAGCAGCTATACCGGGGAGCTGTTTTTT. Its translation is CASSYTGELFF. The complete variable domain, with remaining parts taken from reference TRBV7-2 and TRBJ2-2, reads GAGVSQSPSNKVTEKGKDVELRCDPISGHTALYWYRQSLGQGLEFLIYFQGNSAPDKSGLPSDRFSAERTGGSVSTLTIQRTQQEDSAVYLCASSYTGELFFGEGSRLTVL.

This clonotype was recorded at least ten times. CDR3 DNA sequence: TGTGCCAGCAGCTCCTTCTCCTACAATGAGCAGTTCTTC. Its translation: CASSSFSYNEQFF. The gene calls are TRBV7-2 and TRBJ2-1; D is undetermined. The germline gives CDR1 SGHTA, CDR2 FQGNSA. Between the trimmed V and J ends, which lost 4 bases and 0 bases, there was a span of 4 bases. The CDR3 contains 13 residues. The full variable domain, completed using reference TRBV7-2 and TRBJ2-1, is GAGVSQSPSNKVTEKGKDVELRCDPISGHTALYWYRQSLGQGLEFLIYFQGNSAPDKSGLPSDRFSAERTGGSVSTLTIQRTQQEDSAVYLCASSSFSYNEQFFGPGTRLTVL.

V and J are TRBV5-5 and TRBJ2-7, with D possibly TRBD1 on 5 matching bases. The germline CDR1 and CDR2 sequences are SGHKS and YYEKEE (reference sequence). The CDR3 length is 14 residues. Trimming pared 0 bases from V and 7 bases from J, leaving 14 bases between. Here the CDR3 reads CASSLDPGLGEQYF. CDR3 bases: TGTGCCAGCAGCTTGGATCCAGGGTTGGGGGAGCAGTACTTC.

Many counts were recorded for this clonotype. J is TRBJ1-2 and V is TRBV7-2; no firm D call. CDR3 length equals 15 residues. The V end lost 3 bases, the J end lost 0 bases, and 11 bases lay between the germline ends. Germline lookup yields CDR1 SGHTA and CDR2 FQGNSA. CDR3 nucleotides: TGTGCCAGCAGCTTGGTCCGGGCGTCTAACTATGGCTACACCTTC. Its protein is CASSLVRASNYGYTF.

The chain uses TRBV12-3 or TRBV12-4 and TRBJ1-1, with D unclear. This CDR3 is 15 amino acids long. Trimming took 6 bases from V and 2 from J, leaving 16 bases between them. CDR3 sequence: CASRTQLRGNTEAFF. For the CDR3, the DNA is TGTGCCAGCAGGACCCAGTTGAGAGGAAACACTGAAGCTTTCTTT.

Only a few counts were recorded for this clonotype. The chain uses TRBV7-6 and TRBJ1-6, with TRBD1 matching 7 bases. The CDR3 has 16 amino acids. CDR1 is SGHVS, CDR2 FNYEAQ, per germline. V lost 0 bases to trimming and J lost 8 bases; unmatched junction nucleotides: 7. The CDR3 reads CASSLAQGGADSPLHF. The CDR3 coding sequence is TGTGCCAGCAGCTTAGCGCAAGGGGGCGCAGATTCACCCCTCCACTTT.

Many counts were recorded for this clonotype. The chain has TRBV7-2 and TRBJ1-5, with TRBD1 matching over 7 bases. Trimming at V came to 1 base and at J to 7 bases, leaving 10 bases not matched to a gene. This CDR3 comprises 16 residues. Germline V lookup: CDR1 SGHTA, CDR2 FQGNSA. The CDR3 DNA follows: TGTGCCAGCAGCTTAGGACAGGGTATGGAATCACAGCCCCAGCATTTT. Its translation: CASSLGQGMESQPQHF.

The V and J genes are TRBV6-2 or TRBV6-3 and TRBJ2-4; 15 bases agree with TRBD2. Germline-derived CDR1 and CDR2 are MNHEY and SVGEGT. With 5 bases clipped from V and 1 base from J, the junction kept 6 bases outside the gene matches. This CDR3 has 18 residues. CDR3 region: CASSLRTSGRAAKNIQYF. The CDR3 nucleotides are TGTGCCAGCAGTCTACGGACTAGCGGGAGGGCCGCCAAAAACATTCAGTACTTC.

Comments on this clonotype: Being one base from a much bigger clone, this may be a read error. The CDR3 is CASSLARIGGNQPQHF. The CDR3 coding sequence is TGTGCCAGCAGCTTAGCGAGGATAGGGGGTAATCAGCCCCAGCATTTT. The gene calls are TRBV7-2 and TRBJ1-5, with D perhaps matching TRBD1 (6 bases). The V end was cut by 0 bases, the J end by 4 bases, with 13 bases between. CDR1 is SGHTA and CDR2 is FQGNSA in the germline V gene. The CDR3 runs 16 residues. Drawing the rest from reference TRBV7-2 and TRBJ1-5, the complete variable domain is GAGVSQSPSNKVTEKGKDVELRCDPISGHTALYWYRQSLGQGLEFLIYFQGNSAPDKSGLPSDRFSAERTGGSVSTLTIQRTQQEDSAVYLCASSLARIGGNQPQHFGDGTRLSIL.

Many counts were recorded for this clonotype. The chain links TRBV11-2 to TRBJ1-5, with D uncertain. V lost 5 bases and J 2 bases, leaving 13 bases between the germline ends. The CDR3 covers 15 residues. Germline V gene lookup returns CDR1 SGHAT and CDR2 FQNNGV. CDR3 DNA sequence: TGTGCCAGCAGCCCGGACGTCGGTGGCAATCAGCCCCAGCATTTT. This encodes CASSPDVGGNQPQHF.

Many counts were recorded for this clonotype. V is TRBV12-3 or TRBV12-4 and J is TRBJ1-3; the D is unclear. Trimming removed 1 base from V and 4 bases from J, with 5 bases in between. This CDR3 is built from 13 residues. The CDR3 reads CASSLDLGNTIYF. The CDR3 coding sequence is TGTGCCAGCAGTTTAGACCTGGGAAACACCATATATTTT.

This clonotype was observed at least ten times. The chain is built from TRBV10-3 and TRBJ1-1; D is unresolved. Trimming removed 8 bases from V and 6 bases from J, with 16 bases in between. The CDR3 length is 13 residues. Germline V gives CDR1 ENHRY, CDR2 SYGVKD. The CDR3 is CAIDNGYLPEAFF. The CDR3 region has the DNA TGTGCCATCGATAACGGTTACCTCCCTGAAGCTTTCTTT.

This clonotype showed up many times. CDR3 amino acids: CASSSWAPRDGYTF. The CDR3 region has the DNA TGTGCCAGCAGCTCCTGGGCCCCCCGAGATGGCTACACCTTC. The J gene is TRBJ1-2, the V gene TRBV7-2; D is ambiguous. Germline CDR1 reads SGHTA; CDR2 reads FQGNSA. V gave up 4 bases and J gave up 6 bases, with 15 bases separating them. CDR3 length: 14 amino acids.

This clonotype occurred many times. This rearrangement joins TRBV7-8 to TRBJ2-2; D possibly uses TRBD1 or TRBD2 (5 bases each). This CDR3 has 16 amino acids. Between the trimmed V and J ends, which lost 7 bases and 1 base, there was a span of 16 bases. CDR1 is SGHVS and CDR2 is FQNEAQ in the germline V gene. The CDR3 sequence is CASNPRGAGNTGELFF. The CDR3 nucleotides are TGTGCCAGCAACCCCAGAGGGGCAGGGAACACCGGGGAGCTGTTTTTT. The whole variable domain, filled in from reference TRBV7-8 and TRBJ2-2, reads GAGVSQSPRYKVAKRGQDVALRCDPISGHVSLFWYQQALGQGPEFLTYFQNEAQLDKSGLPSDRFFAERPEGSVSTLKIQRTQQEDSAVYLCASNPRGAGNTGELFFGEGSRLTVL.

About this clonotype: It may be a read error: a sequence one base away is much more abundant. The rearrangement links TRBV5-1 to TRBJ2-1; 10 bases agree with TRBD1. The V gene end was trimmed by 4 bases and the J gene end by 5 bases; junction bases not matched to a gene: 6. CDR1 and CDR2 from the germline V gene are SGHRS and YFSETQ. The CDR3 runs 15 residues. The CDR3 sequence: CASSILGTGDNEQFF. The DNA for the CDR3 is TGCGCCAGCAGCATACTCGGGACAGGGGACAATGAGCAGTTCTTC.

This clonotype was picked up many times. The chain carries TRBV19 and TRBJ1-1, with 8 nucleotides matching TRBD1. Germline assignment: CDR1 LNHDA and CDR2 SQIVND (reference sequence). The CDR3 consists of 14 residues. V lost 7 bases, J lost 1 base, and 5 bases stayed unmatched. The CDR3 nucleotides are TGTGCCAGTAAGGACAGGGAGCGGAACACTGAAGCTTTCTTT. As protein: CASKDRERNTEAFF.

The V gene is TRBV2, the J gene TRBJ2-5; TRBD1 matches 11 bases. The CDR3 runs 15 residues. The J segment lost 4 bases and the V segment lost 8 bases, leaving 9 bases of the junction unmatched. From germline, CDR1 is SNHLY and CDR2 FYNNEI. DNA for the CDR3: TGTGCCAGCCCCTGGGACAGGGGGAGGAGAGAGACCCAGTACTTC. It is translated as CASPWDRGRRETQYF.

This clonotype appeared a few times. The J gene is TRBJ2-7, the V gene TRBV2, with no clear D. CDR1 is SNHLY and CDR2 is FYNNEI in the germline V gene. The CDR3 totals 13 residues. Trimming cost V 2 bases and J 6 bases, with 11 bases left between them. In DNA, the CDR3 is TGTGCCAGCAGTGAATTGAGGCCCCCCGAGCAGTACTTC. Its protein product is CASSELRPPEQYF.